These T cell receptor beta chains were read from a single sample in a study of blood T cell repertoires in COVID-19. The data were produced by immunoSEQ multiplex PCR, yet TCRdb's version contains in-frame clones alone and is incomplete. This table has fewer than 350,000 clones, around 87% appearing once. The sequencing input was peripheral blood. The source is a woman aged 45-65 years who had recovered from COVID-19. The CDR3 runs from the conserved cysteine through the conserved F or W. D genes are given only for firm matches. Clone sizes are given selectively: once, few, many, or a class where the clone is expanded.

TRBD2,TRBJ2-2,.,15,TRBV10-2,TGCGCCACCATGACCGGGACTAGTCACACCGGGGAGCTGTTTTTT,CATMTGTSHTGELFF
TRBD2,TRBJ2-5,.,19,TRBV4-1,TGCGCCAGCAGCCCCGCGTATTTGGAGCGGGAGTACCTCGGGGAGACCCAGTACTTC,CASSPAYLEREYLGETQYF
TRBD1,TRBJ2-3,.,15,TRBV10-2,TGCGCCAGCAGAAAGGGACAGGGGCTGTCAGATACGCAGTATTTT,CASRKGQGLSDTQYF
.,TRBJ2-7,.,13,TRBV5-1,TGCGCCAGCAGCCACGAGGTATCCTACGAGCAGTACTTC,CASSHEVSYEQYF
.,TRBJ1-3,.,15,TRBV28,TGTGCCAGCAGGCTGGACAGTGGGGGTGGAGGCACCATATATTTT,CASRLDSGGGGTIYF
.,TRBJ2-1,.,17,TRBV4-3,TGCGCCAGCAGCCAAGCCTACCGGGACAACTCCTACAATGAGCAGTTCTTC,CASSQAYRDNSYNEQFF
.,TRBJ1-2,.,18,TRBV3-1/TRBV3-2,TGTGCCAGCAGCCAAGATTTGTCAGGGAAGGCCACTAACTATGGCTACACCTTC,CASSQDLSGKATNYGYTF
.,TRBJ2-4,once,15,TRBV5-4,TGTGCCAGCAGCTTTCGAGTTGATGGTGGAAACATTCAGTACTTC,CASSFRVDGGNIQYF
.,TRBJ1-5,.,13,TRBV29-1,TGCAGCGTGGGTCTCGGGGTCAATCAGCCCCAGCATTTT,CSVGLGVNQPQHF
TRBD1,TRBJ1-1,.,12,TRBV28,TGTGCCAGCAGCACCTACGGACAGGGAACTTTCTTT,CASSTYGQGTFF
.,TRBJ1-2,once,13,TRBV15,TGTGCCACCAGCAGAGCTAATAACTATGGCTACACCTTC,CATSRANNYGYTF
TRBD2,TRBJ2-1,.,15,TRBV5-4,TGTGCCAGCAGCTTGGGGAGCGGGACCTACAATGAGCAGTTCTTC,CASSLGSGTYNEQFF
.,TRBJ2-3,.,13,TRBV7-3,TGTGCCAGCAGCTTAGGGCCCACAGATACGCAGTATTTT,CASSLGPTDTQYF